This TCR beta chain originates from a study of T cells in Graves' hyperthyroidism and ophthalmopathy. Diagnoses rested on clinical symptoms, serum thyroxine and TRAb, thyroid ultrasound and orbital computed tomography. The authors took PBMCs from 10 ml fresh peripheral blood. This clonotype has a count of ten or more. Its specificity is not known. Researchers took RNA transcripts and amplified the TCR beta CDR3 regions from them. Carried out on the TCR CDR3, a first-round RT-PCR used the HTBI primer set. TCRdb reanalysed the multiplex PCR reads using MiXCR and keeps one entry per CDR3 protein. The sample contains some 300,000 distinct CDR3 sequences, approximately 19% of which appear only once. Study-level findings and limits: Ophthalmopathy and stable hyperthyroidism were told apart by a 13 V-J model. In the blood, most expanded thyroid clonotypes above 0.001 appeared as well.

The CDR3 totals 15 residues. Germline V gives CDR1 LGHDT, CDR2 YNNKEL (reference sequence). Trimming cost V 4 bases and J 1 base, with 13 bases left between them. Sequencing input: blood. The chain uses TRBV3-1 and TRBJ1-1, with D unresolved. This receptor was taken from a man aged 45-60 years with Graves' ophthalmopathy. CDR3 loop: CASSRGETSNTEAFF. CDR3 nucleotides: TGTGCCAGCAGCCGTGGAGAAACCTCGAACACTGAAGCTTTCTTT.